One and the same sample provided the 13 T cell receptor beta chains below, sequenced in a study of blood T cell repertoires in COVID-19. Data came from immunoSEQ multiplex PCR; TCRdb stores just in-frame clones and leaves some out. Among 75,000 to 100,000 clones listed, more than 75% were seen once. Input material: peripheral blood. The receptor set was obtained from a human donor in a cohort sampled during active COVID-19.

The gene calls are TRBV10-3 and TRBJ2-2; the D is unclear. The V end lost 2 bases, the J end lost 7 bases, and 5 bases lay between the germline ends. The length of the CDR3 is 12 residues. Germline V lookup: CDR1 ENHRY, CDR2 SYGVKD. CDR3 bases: TGTGCCATCAGTGAGGTTCTCGGGGAGCTGTTTTTT. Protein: CAISEVLGELFF.

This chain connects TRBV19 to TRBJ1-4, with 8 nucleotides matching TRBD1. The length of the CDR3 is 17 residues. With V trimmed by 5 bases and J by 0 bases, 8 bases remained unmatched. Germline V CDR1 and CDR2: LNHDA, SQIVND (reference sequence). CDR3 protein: CASSAWTGYATNEKLFF. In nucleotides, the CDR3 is TGTGCCAGTAGTGCCTGGACAGGGTATGCAACTAATGAAAAACTGTTTTTT. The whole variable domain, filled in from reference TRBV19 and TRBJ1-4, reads DGGITQSPKYLFRKEGQNVTLSCEQNLNHDAMYWYRQDPGQGLRLIYYSQIVNDFQKGDIAEGYSVSREKKESFPLTVTSAQKNPTAFYLCASSAWTGYATNEKLFFGSGTQLSVL.

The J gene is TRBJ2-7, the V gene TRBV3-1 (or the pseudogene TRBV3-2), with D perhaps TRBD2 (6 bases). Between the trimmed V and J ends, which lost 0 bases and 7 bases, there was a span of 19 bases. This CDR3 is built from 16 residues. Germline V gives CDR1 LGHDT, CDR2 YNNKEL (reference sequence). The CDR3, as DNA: TGTGCCAGCAGCCAAGAAACGTATGCGACTAGAGCAGAGCAGTACTTC. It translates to CASSQETYATRAEQYF.

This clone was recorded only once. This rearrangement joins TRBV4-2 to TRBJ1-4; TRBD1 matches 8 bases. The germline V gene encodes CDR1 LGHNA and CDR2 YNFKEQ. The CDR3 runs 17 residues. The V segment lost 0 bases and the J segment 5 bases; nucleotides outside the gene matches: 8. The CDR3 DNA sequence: TGTGCCAGCAGCCAAGATCCAGGGGGCGGAAAGAATGAAAAACTGTTTTTT. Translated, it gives CASSQDPGGGKNEKLFF.

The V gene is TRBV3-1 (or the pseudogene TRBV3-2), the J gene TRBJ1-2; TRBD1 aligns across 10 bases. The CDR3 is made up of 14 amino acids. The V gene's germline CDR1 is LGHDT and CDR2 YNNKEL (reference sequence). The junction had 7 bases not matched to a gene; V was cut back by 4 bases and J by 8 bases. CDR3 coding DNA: TGTGCCAGCAGCCGACAGGGGACAGGGGAGGGCTACACCTTC. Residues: CASSRQGTGEGYTF.

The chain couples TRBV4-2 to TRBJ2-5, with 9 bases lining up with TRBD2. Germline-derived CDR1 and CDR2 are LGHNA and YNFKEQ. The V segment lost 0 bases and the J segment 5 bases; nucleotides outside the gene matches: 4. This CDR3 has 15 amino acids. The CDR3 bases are TGTGCCAGCAGCCAAGAGCGGGAGGGGGTGGAGACCCAGTACTTC. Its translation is CASSQEREGVETQYF.

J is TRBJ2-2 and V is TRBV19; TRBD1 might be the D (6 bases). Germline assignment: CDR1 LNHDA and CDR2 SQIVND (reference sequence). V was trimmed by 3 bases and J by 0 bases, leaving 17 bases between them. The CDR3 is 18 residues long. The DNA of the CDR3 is TGTGCCAGTAGTATCCAAGGAGTTAACAGGGCGAACACCGGGGAGCTGTTTTTT. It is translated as CASSIQGVNRANTGELFF.

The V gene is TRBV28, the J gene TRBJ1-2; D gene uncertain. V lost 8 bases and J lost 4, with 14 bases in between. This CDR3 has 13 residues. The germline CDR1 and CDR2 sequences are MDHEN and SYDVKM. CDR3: CASRIPRGYGYTF. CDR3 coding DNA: TGTGCCAGCCGTATTCCCCGGGGCTATGGCTACACCTTC.

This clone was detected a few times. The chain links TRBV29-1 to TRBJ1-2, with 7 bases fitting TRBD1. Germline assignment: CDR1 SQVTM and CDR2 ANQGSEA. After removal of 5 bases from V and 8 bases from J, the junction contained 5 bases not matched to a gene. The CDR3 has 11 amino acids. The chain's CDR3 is CSVTQGEGYTF. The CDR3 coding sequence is TGCAGCGTTACCCAGGGGGAAGGCTACACCTTC.

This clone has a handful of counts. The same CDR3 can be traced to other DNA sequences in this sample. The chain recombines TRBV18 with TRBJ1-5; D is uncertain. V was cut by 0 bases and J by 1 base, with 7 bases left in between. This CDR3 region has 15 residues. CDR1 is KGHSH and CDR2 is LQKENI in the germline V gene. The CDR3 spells CASSPPGGSNQPQHF. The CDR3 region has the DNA TGTGCCAGCTCACCACCGGGAGGGAGCAATCAGCCCCAGCATTTT. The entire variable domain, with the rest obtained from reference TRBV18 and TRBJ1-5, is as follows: NAGVMQNPRHLVRRRGQEARLRCSPMKGHSHVYWYRQLPEEGLKFMVYLQKENIIDESGMPKERFSAEFPKEGPSILRIQQVVRGDSAAYFCASSPPGGSNQPQHFGDGTRLSIL.

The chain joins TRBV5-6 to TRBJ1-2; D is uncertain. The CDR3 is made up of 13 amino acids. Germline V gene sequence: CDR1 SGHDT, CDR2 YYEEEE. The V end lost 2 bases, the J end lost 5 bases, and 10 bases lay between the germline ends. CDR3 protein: CASSLDISYGYTF. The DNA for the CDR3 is TGTGCCAGCAGCTTAGACATAAGTTATGGCTACACCTTC. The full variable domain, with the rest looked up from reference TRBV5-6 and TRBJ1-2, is DAGVTQSPTHLIKTRGQQVTLRCSPKSGHDTVSWYQQALGQGPQFIFQYYEEEERQRGNFPDRFSGHQFPNYSSELNVNALLLGDSALYLCASSLDISYGYTFGSGTRLTVV.

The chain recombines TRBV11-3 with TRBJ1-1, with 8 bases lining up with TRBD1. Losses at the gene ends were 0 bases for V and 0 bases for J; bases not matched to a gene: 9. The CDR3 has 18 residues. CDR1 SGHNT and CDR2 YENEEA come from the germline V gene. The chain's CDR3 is CASSLDHAGGGVNTEAFF. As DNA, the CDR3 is TGTGCCAGCAGCTTAGATCACGCAGGGGGCGGGGTGAACACTGAAGCTTTCTTT.

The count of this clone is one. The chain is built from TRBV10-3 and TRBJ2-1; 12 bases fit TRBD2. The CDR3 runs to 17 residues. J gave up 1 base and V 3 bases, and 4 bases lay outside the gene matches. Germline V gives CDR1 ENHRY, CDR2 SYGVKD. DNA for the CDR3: TGTGCCATCAGTGAACTAGCGGGGGGATCTTCCTACAATGAGCAGTTCTTC. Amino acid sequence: CAISELAGGSSYNEQFF.